The source of this TCR beta chain is a study of graft-versus-host responses after intestinal transplantation. Turning to the study itself: Multivisceral, liver-intestinal, or isolated intestinal transplants were received by the recipients. Findings of the study overall: The study associated peak circulating GvH clone levels with early post-transplant HvG declines. Ileal or blood samples showed some GvH clones first, and such clones were also found in recipient marrow.

Produced via immunoSEQ multiplex PCR; TCRdb's table is partial and in-frame only. The data show under 100,000 clones, with 94% seen just once and over 0.15% held by the top ten. A note on this clone: Its antigen is currently unknown.

The CDR3 runs to 15 residues. CDR1 is MNHEY and CDR2 is SVGAGI in the germline V gene. With V trimmed by 6 bases and J by 2 bases, 6 bases remained unmatched. This specimen was unstimulated CD4+ T cells sorted from spleen or lymph node cells, taken before transplant. J is TRBJ2-7 and V is TRBV6-5, with 11 bases lining up with TRBD2. The receptor comes from a human donor who was the organ donor for an intestinal transplant. The CDR3 spells CASRILAGEPYEQYF. The CDR3 DNA reads as TGTGCCAGCAGAATACTAGCGGGGGAACCCTACGAGCAGTACTTC.